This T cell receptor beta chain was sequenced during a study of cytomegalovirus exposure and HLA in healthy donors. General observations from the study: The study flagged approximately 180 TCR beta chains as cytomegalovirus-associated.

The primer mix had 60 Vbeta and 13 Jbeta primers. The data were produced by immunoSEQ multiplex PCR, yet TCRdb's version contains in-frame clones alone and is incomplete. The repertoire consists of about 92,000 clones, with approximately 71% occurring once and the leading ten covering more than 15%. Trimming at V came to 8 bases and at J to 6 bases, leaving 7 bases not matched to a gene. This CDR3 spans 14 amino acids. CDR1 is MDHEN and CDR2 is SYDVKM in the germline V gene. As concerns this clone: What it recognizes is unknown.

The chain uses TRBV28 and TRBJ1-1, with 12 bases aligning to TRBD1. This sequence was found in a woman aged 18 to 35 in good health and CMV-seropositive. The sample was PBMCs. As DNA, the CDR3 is TGTGCCAGCTCGTGGGACAGGGGGCTATCTGAAGCTTTCTTT. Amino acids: CASSWDRGLSEAFF.